The 28 T cell receptor beta chains in this list originate from one sample, sequenced in a study of cytomegalovirus exposure and HLA in healthy donors. Measured with immunoSEQ multiplex PCR; TCRdb has only the in-frame clones, and not every one. The sample carries about 110,000 clones, approximately 94% recorded once. Material: PBMCs. The receptor source for this set is a young woman in good health and CMV-seronegative.

This chain uses TRBV5-1 with TRBJ1-4, with TRBD1 identical over 9 bases. The J segment lost 8 bases and the V segment lost 4 bases, leaving 6 bases of the junction unmatched. This CDR3 has 14 amino acids. Per the germline V gene, CDR1 is SGHRS and CDR2 is YFSETQ. CDR3 amino acids: CASSLGDREEKLFF. CDR3 nucleotide sequence: TGCGCCAGCAGCCTGGGGGACAGGGAAGAAAAACTGTTTTTT.

The chain carries TRBV1 and TRBJ2-1; TRBD2, the D gene given by the table, was not confirmed from the DNA. TRBV1 constitutes a pseudogene. The CDR3 consists of 19 residues. The chain's CDR3 is CTSSQDRLAGGHSYNEQFF. CDR3 DNA: TGCACCAGCAGCCAAGATCGACTAGCGGGGGGTCACTCCTACAATGAGCAGTTCTTC.

The V gene is TRBV4-1, the J gene TRBJ2-1, with TRBD1 identical over 10 bases. V trimming: 1 base; J trimming: 9 bases; junction bases outside the gene matches: 3. The CDR3 runs 14 residues. Per the germline V gene, CDR1 is MGHRA and CDR2 is YSYEKL. CDR3: CASSQGQGASEQFF. The CDR3 DNA sequence: TGCGCCAGCAGCCAAGGACAGGGGGCGAGTGAGCAGTTCTTC.

The chain joins TRBV7-6 to TRBJ2-2; 10 bases align to TRBD1. Per the germline V gene, CDR1 is SGHVS and CDR2 is FNYEAQ. CDR3 length equals 16 residues. V shed 6 bases and J 4 bases; nucleotides not matched to a gene: 8. CDR3 amino acids: CASSYQTGGTTGELFF. The CDR3 nucleotides are TGTGCCAGCAGTTATCAGACAGGGGGCACCACCGGGGAGCTGTTTTTT.

The genes are TRBV27 and TRBJ2-3; tentative D call: TRBD2 (7 bases). Germline CDR1 is MNHEY and CDR2 is SMNVEV (reference sequence). CDR3 length: 15 residues. Trimming took 7 bases from V and 5 from J, leaving 19 bases between them. In DNA, the CDR3 is TGTGCCAGCATGGGGGGCACTTGGGGGGGAGATACGCAGTATTTT. Translation gives CASMGGTWGGDTQYF.

The chain uses TRBV7-2 and TRBJ2-5, with D maybe TRBD1 (5 bases). CDR1 is SGHTA, CDR2 FQGNSA, per germline. Between the trimmed V and J ends, which lost 1 base and 5 bases, there was a span of 17 bases. The CDR3 loop spans 16 amino acids. The CDR3 reads CASSLGPRGGGETQYF. The CDR3 DNA sequence: TGTGCCAGCAGCTTAGGCCCTAGGGGTGGTGGCGAGACCCAGTACTTC.

J is TRBJ2-2 and V is TRBV6-1; possible D gene TRBD1, 5 bases. The CDR3 has 16 amino acids. The germline V gene encodes CDR1 MNHNS and CDR2 SASEGT. Trimming pared 2 bases from V and 4 bases from J, leaving 14 bases between. CDR3 in DNA: TGTGCCAGCAGTGAATCTTCAGGGTTGGGCACCGGGGAGCTGTTTTTT. Translating gives CASSESSGLGTGELFF.

The J gene is TRBJ2-7, the V gene TRBV28, with D possibly TRBD1 on 6 matching bases. Trimming removed 5 bases from V and 0 bases from J, with 14 bases in between. CDR1 is MDHEN, CDR2 SYDVKM, per germline. CDR3 length equals 15 residues. CDR3 nucleotide sequence: TGTGCCAGCAGTCCTGAGGACAGAGCCTCCTACGAGCAGTACTTC. Its protein is CASSPEDRASYEQYF.

The chain joins TRBV28 to TRBJ1-6, with TRBD1 matching 7 bases. This CDR3 has 14 amino acids. Germline V lookup: CDR1 MDHEN, CDR2 SYDVKM. The trim removed 5 bases at V and 7 bases at J, leaving 5 bases unmatched. The CDR3 reads CASSLQGTNSPLHF. The CDR3 DNA reads as TGTGCCAGCAGTCTACAGGGGACAAATTCACCCCTCCACTTT.

This chain links TRBV5-1 with TRBJ1-2; D is possibly TRBD1 (6 bases). Trimming took 0 bases from V and 5 from J, leaving 17 bases between them. Germline lookup yields CDR1 SGHRS and CDR2 YFSETQ. The CDR3 length is 16 residues. The CDR3 loop is CASSLEAGDPLYGYTF. The CDR3 nucleotides read TGCGCCAGCAGCTTGGAGGCAGGGGATCCCCTATATGGCTACACCTTC.

The rearrangement uses TRBV6-6 and TRBJ2-5; 7 bases map to TRBD2. CDR3 length: 13 residues. Germline CDR1 and CDR2: MNHNY and SVGAGI (reference sequence). J gave up 5 bases and V 7 bases, and 7 bases lay outside the gene matches. This chain's CDR3 is CASNPAGLETQYF. DNA of the CDR3: TGTGCCAGCAACCCAGCGGGGCTGGAGACCCAGTACTTC.

This chain joins TRBV11-2 and TRBJ2-7, with 10 positions matching TRBD1. Germline V CDR1 and CDR2: SGHAT, FQNNGV. This CDR3 has 17 amino acids. V was pared by 0 bases and J by 6 bases, with 11 bases of the junction left unmatched. DNA for the CDR3: TGTGCCAGCAGCTTAGATTTCTGTGGACAGGGGGGTTGCGAGCAGTACTTC. Amino acid sequence: CASSLDFCGQGGCEQYF.

The CDR3 is CASSPGQEAYEQYF. The CDR3 DNA sequence: TGTGCCAGCTCACCCGGACAGGAAGCCTACGAGCAGTACTTC. The V call is TRBV18, the J call TRBJ2-7, with 7 bases lining up with TRBD1. This CDR3 contains 14 residues. The junction had 4 bases not matched to a gene; V was cut back by 3 bases and J by 2 bases. Germline CDR1 reads KGHSH; CDR2 reads LQKENI.

The chain links TRBV7-9 to TRBJ1-1; 7 nucleotides align to TRBD1. Germline V gene data show CDR1 as SEHNR and CDR2 as FQNEAQ (reference sequence). The length of the CDR3 is 17 residues. Losses at the gene ends were 1 base for V and 0 bases for J; bases not matched to a gene: 8. CDR3 bases: TGTGCCAGCAGCTTAGTCAGTGGGACAGCTATGAACACTGAAGCTTTCTTT. Translated, it gives CASSLVSGTAMNTEAFF.

V and J are TRBV28 and TRBJ1-1, with D possibly being TRBD1 (6 bases). The V gene lost 4 bases and the J gene lost 2 bases, with 14 bases spanning the gap. The CDR3 has 15 residues. CDR1 and CDR2 (germline): MDHEN, SYDVKM. The CDR3 nucleotides are TGTGCCAGCAGTTCCCGGAAACAGGGAAACACTGAAGCTTTCTTT. Amino acid sequence: CASSSRKQGNTEAFF.

The rearrangement joins TRBV2 to TRBJ1-3; the D is unclear. Germline values: CDR1 SNHLY, CDR2 FYNNEI. V was trimmed by 7 bases and J by 0 bases, leaving 7 bases between them. This CDR3 is built from 13 residues. The CDR3 loop reads CASTTFSGNTIYF. The CDR3, as DNA: TGTGCCAGCACCACATTCTCTGGAAACACCATATATTTT.

The chain couples TRBV15 to TRBJ2-3; TRBD2 agrees at 9 bases. This CDR3 has 18 amino acids. Germline V gene data show CDR1 as LNHNV and CDR2 as YYDKDF (reference sequence). Trimming removed 3 bases from V and 2 bases from J; junction bases left unmatched: 12. The CDR3 loop reads CATSRGSRGGGATDTQYF. CDR3 bases: TGTGCCACCAGCAGGGGGTCGAGGGGCGGGGGGGCCACAGATACGCAGTATTTT.

This chain uses TRBV7-9 with TRBJ1-2; TRBD1 aligns across 9 bases. Per the germline V gene, CDR1 is SEHNR and CDR2 is FQNEAQ (reference sequence). This CDR3 is built from 15 residues. V gave up 1 base and J gave up 5 bases; unmatched junction bases: 5. The chain's CDR3 is CASSLGGTGRYGYTF. The CDR3, as DNA: TGTGCCAGCAGCTTAGGCGGGACAGGGAGGTATGGCTACACCTTC.

This rearrangement joins TRBV29-1 to TRBJ1-1; perhaps TRBD1 as D (6 bases). Germline V gene data show CDR1 as SQVTM and CDR2 as ANQGSEA. CDR3 length equals 13 residues. V was trimmed by 6 bases and J by 3 bases, leaving 14 bases between them. CDR3 nucleotides: TGCAGCGTGCTCGCGGGGGGCTACACTGAAGCTTTCTTT. Translated: CSVLAGGYTEAFF.

The chain has TRBV5-5 and TRBJ2-2; 11 bases fit TRBD1. Trimming removed 4 bases from V and 6 bases from J; junction bases left unmatched: 2. The CDR3 is 14 residues long. Germline assignment: CDR1 SGHKS and CDR2 YYEKEE (reference sequence). CDR3 nucleotides: TGTGCCAGCAGCGAGGGACAGGGGGCCGGGGAGCTGTTTTTT. Translating it yields CASSEGQGAGELFF.

The chain is built from TRBV30 and TRBJ1-2, with D possibly being TRBD1 (5 bases). V was pared by 2 bases and J by 3 bases, with 13 bases between. The CDR3 is 14 amino acids. Germline CDR1 and CDR2: GTSNPN and SVGIG (reference sequence). CDR3 sequence: CAWSYMGPYYGYTF. The DNA of the CDR3 is TGTGCCTGGAGTTATATGGGGCCATACTATGGCTACACCTTC.

The chain has TRBV5-4 and TRBJ1-4; 10 nucleotides align to TRBD1. After removal of 1 base from V and 5 bases from J, the junction contained 2 bases not matched to a gene. The CDR3 length is 15 residues. Germline CDR1 and CDR2: SGHNT and YYREEE (reference sequence). CDR3 protein: CASSLTTGGNEKLFF. The CDR3 bases are TGTGCCAGCAGCTTGACGACAGGGGGCAATGAAAAACTGTTTTTT.

The J gene is TRBJ2-1, the V gene TRBV6-5; unclear D gene. V was cut by 5 bases and J by 2 bases, with 10 bases left in between. CDR1 and CDR2 (germline): MNHEY, SVGAGI. This CDR3 comprises 14 residues. The CDR3 DNA is TGTGCCAGCAGTCAGGTGGTCCCCTACAATGAGCAGTTCTTC. This translates into CASSQVVPYNEQFF.

V usage is TRBV15 and J usage is TRBJ1-5; no clear D gene. With 5 bases removed from V and 0 bases from J, the gap between germline ends came to 11 bases. This CDR3 comprises 15 residues. CDR1 and CDR2 (germline): LNHNV, YYDKDF (reference sequence). The CDR3 DNA follows: TGTGCCACCAGCCCCCGCGATTATAGCAATCAGCCCCAGCATTTT. Its translation: CATSPRDYSNQPQHF. The whole variable domain, filled in from reference TRBV15 and TRBJ1-5, reads DAMVIQNPRYQVTQFGKPVTLSCSQTLNHNVMYWYQQKSSQAPKLLFHYYDKDFNNEADTPDNFQSRRPNTSFCFLDIRSPGLGDTAMYLCATSPRDYSNQPQHFGDGTRLSIL.

Here the CDR3 reads CASSQGASGSYEQYF. The CDR3 DNA is TGCGCCAGCAGCCAAGGGGCTAGCGGTTCCTACGAGCAGTACTTC. This chain joins TRBV4-1 and TRBJ2-7, with TRBD2 matching 7 bases. The V segment lost 1 base and the J segment 1 base; nucleotides outside the gene matches: 4. The germline V gene encodes CDR1 MGHRA and CDR2 YSYEKL. This CDR3 is built from 15 residues.

V usage is TRBV28 and J usage is TRBJ1-1; 12 bases map to TRBD1. Losses at the gene ends were 6 bases for V and 4 bases for J; bases not matched to a gene: 6. From germline, CDR1 is MDHEN and CDR2 SYDVKM. The CDR3 is 15 residues long. The CDR3, as DNA: TGTGCCAGCAGACCGGGACAGGGGGCAATCACTGAAGCTTTCTTT. Residues: CASRPGQGAITEAFF. Using reference TRBV28 and TRBJ1-1 for the parts outside the CDR3, the full variable domain is DVKVTQSSRYLVKRTGEKVFLECVQDMDHENMFWYRQDPGLGLRLIYFSYDVKMKEKGDIPEGYSVSREKKERFSLILESASTNQTSMYLCASRPGQGAITEAFFGQGTRLTVV.

This chain links TRBV2 with TRBJ1-4; 8 bases are a match to TRBD1. The CDR3 extends over 17 amino acids. V gave up 4 bases and J gave up 0 bases; unmatched junction bases: 7. CDR1 and CDR2 (germline): SNHLY, FYNNEI. The CDR3 region has the DNA TGTGCCAGCAGTGTACGCGACAGGGGCACAACTAATGAAAAACTGTTTTTT. It specifies CASSVRDRGTTNEKLFF.

The chain recombines TRBV6-5 with TRBJ2-2, with D uncertain. The CDR3 consists of 15 residues. Germline V CDR1 and CDR2: MNHEY, SVGAGI. V gave up 6 bases and J gave up 0 bases, with 11 bases separating them. The CDR3 region is CASSSDGSNTGELFF. DNA for the CDR3: TGTGCCAGCAGCTCCGACGGGTCGAACACCGGGGAGCTGTTTTTT.